These T cell receptor beta chains were read from a single sample in a study of blood T cell repertoires in COVID-19. Sequenced by immunoSEQ multiplex PCR; TCRdb stores in-frame clones only, minus some. The profile shows over 150,000 clones, approximately 88% of them singletons. The sample was peripheral blood. All receptors come from a woman aged 55-75 years who had recovered from COVID-19. Both conserved end residues are part of each CDR3.

TRBJ2-5 TRBV9 CASSVAGGLEGETQYF
TRBJ2-5 TRBV3-1/TRBV3-2 CASSQDNPIGGETQYF
TRBJ1-2 TRBV3-1/TRBV3-2 CASSQPTVNYGYTF
TRBJ2-7 TRBV2 CASRKGGTTSYEQYF
TRBJ1-6 TRBV7-9 CASSLFMGRRLNNSPLHF
TRBJ2-5 TRBV5-1 CASSSIPGSSGGTQYF
TRBJ1-2 TRBV5-1 CASSPHWDRVYGYTF
TRBJ2-1 TRBV7-9 CASSRTGTGGDEQFF
TRBJ1-5 TRBV19 CASSIPGQGGDNQPQHF
TRBJ2-7 TRBV19 CASSTWTSGGAAQYF
TRBJ1-4 TRBV11-2 CASSQSTGIFEKLFF
TRBJ2-2 TRBV11-3 CASSTGLALNTGELFF
TRBJ1-1 TRBV5-1 CASSFGVDWGNTEAFF
TRBJ1-5 TRBV30 CAWSQGVSAQHF
TRBJ1-6 TRBV5-1 CASSLGATASSYNSPLHF
TRBJ1-6 TRBV19 CASSVSRGSPLHF
TRBJ2-5 TRBV29-1 CSVYRGRETQYF
TRBJ1-2 TRBV5-1 CASSLTGSNGYTF
TRBJ2-7 TRBV18 CASSPPSGLGGEQYF
TRBJ2-1 TRBV29-1 CSVETRYNEQFF
TRBJ1-1 TRBV28 CASSLFDTEAFF
TRBJ1-1 TRBV5-1 CASSLERQNTEAFF
TRBJ2-3 TRBV29-1 CSVGGGRDTQYF
TRBJ1-4 TRBV7-2 CASSNGQNEKLFF
TRBJ2-7 TRBV29-1 CSVRETGTGPHEQYF
TRBJ2-3 TRBV18 CASSPGTSGVPSTDTQYF
TRBJ2-5 TRBV14 CASSQEDSRVMETQYF
TRBJ1-2 TRBV10-3 CAITRTANYGYTF
TRBJ2-6 TRBV4-1 CASSQQYLPDSGANVLTF
TRBJ1-3 TRBV28 CASSAYSGNTIYF
TRBJ1-3 TRBV11-2 CASSLGQGYTIYF
TRBJ1-5 TRBV5-3 CARKTGKKPQDF
TRBJ2-7 TRBV29-1 CSVGGEGAYEQYF
TRBJ2-3 TRBV6-5 CASSYSGLHTDTQYF
TRBJ2-5 TRBV7-2 CASSYRTSTETQYF
TRBJ2-2 TRBV6-5 CASSWGVGTGELFF
TRBJ2-3 TRBV29-1 CSGGQGGTDTQYF
TRBJ1-2 TRBV24-1 CATSDERGDRYGYTF
TRBJ2-5 TRBV5-4 CASSPGTDQETQYF
TRBJ2-3 TRBV11-1 CASSLSSNGMDTQYF
TRBJ1-2 TRBV21-1 CASSKASTGLYGYTF
TRBJ2-5 TRBV2 CASSKGLAETQYF
TRBJ2-5 TRBV28 CASSTPGLEGRTQYF
TRBJ2-1 TRBV3-1/TRBV3-2 CASSQGGQSYNEQFF
TRBJ2-4 TRBV12-3/TRBV12-4 CASSASGGNIQYF
TRBJ1-6 TRBV3-1/TRBV3-2 CASTHGGGSPLHF
TRBJ2-7 TRBV15 CATSKTGQYEQYF
TRBJ1-2 TRBV9 CASSAGQGAASGYTF